This TCR beta chain was recorded in a study of blood T cell repertoires in COVID-19 (dated by TCRdb to the early 2020s). About the investigation overall: The collaborator samples originated in the United States, Italy and Spain and spanned the acute and convalescent phases of COVID-19. The prospective study material was composed of cDNA or gDNA derived from T cells, B-cell-depleted T cells, or PBMCs. Subjects who had been exposed to COVID-19, were actively infected with it, or had recovered from it provided the deeply sampled blood TCRbeta repertoires that made up the dataset. The repertoires were released in a freely available public database intended as a resource for research on the immune response to SARS-CoV-2. Samples came from the ongoing ImmuneRACE study (first 160 participants) plus 1,254 subjects from 6 global collaborators. The sample metadata nearly always contained a de-identified subject ID, COVID-19 status, age in years and sex. HLA class I and class II types, where available, came from metadata supplied by the sample provider rather than from assay-based typing.

For this clone: Its antigen specificity is not known. The input lacks base qualities; no much larger clone sits a single base away.

Each collaborating institution followed its own protocols to collect whole blood in K2EDTA tubes. For TCRbeta analysis, collaborators shipped samples in one of three forms: frozen whole blood, isolated PBMCs, or DNA extracted from either of those sample types. General study outcomes and caveats: How much clinical and demographic metadata was included differed by source and by participant, and the metadata was provided uncurated.

The immunoSEQ Assay, a bias-controlled multiplex PCR, was used to amplify TCRbeta CDR3 regions from genomic DNA. As for how the authors treated the data: The number of nucleated cells in each sample was estimated from the amplification of reference gene primers within the assay. Sequence reads were collapsed and filtered to measure the absolute abundance of every unique TCRbeta CDR3 rearrangement. For each sample, productive Simpson clonality was calculated by taking the square root of Simpson's diversity index across productive rearrangements. TCRdb took over this immuneACCESS table, retaining in-frame rearrangements with V and J assigned. Such tables are incomplete; in checked studies, under half of the missing clones stem from an unresolved V gene, and the remainder is unexplained. D and trimming were read from the DNA, whereas the V and J calls and clone size are those reported in that table. This sample has 60,000 to 70,000 clones in its table, and roughly 85% of those were observed once. 1.4% of the sample is held by the ten biggest clonotypes.

From the germline V gene (reference sequence), CDR1 is PRHDT and CDR2 is FYEKMQ. Measured from the cysteine to the phenylalanine, the CDR3 is 17 residues long. The only DNA kept is the CDR3, 51 bases in frame from the first base. Trimmed from V: 2 bases; trimmed from J: 0 bases; junction bases lacking a gene match: 5. The sequenced sample was peripheral blood. The V and J genes are TRBV13 and TRBJ2-2; 8 of the junction bases match TRBD2. The sequence was obtained from a woman aged 55-75 years with acute or convalescent COVID-19. The DNA is as follows: TGTGCCAGCAGCTTACGGGAGGGTAGGGCGAACACCGGGGAGCTGTTTTTT. This codes for CASSLREGRANTGELFF.